These T cell receptor beta chains were read from a single sample in a study of blood T cell repertoires in COVID-19. Repertoires were generated with immunoSEQ multiplex PCR, while TCRdb's copy carries only in-frame clones and drops some. The sample carries more than 85,000 clones, approximately 90% recorded once. The sequenced sample was peripheral blood. All receptors come from a human donor in a cohort sampled during active COVID-19. CDR3s leave out the opening cysteine and the closing phenylalanine or tryptophan.

J gene: TRBJ2-3
V gene: TRBV4-1
CDR3 protein: ASSQVRQGAKTDTQY

J gene: TRBJ1-2
V gene: TRBV27
CDR3 protein: ASSSDGTVYGYT

J gene: TRBJ2-6
V gene: TRBV19
CDR3 protein: ASSTSGRGWSSSGANVLT

J gene: TRBJ2-5
V gene: TRBV15
CDR3 protein: ATSRDLGDQETQY

J gene: TRBJ2-3
V gene: TRBV7-6
CDR3 protein: ASSLASSGGSDTQY

J gene: TRBJ2-6
V gene: TRBV9
CDR3 protein: ASSVRQGSGANVLT

J gene: TRBJ1-2
V gene: TRBV12-3/TRBV12-4
CDR3 protein: ASSPTTGAGYT

J gene: TRBJ1-2
V gene: TRBV24-1
CDR3 protein: ATSGGTTNYGYT

J gene: TRBJ1-1
V gene: TRBV5-1
CDR3 protein: ASSPQGGNAEAF

J gene: TRBJ1-2
V gene: TRBV4-2
CDR3 protein: ASSHPGQGGGYT

J gene: TRBJ1-1
V gene: TRBV24-1
CDR3 protein: ATSDPRQGATHTEAF

J gene: TRBJ2-1
V gene: TRBV5-1
CDR3 protein: ASRLAGGYNEQF

J gene: TRBJ2-1
V gene: TRBV5-1
CDR3 protein: ASSLNINNEQF

J gene: TRBJ2-7
V gene: TRBV28
CDR3 protein: ASSFQFFDEQY

J gene: TRBJ2-2
V gene: TRBV10-3
CDR3 protein: AIRGLNTGELF

J gene: TRBJ2-7
V gene: TRBV28
CDR3 protein: ASTRRGAPYGQY

J gene: TRBJ2-3
V gene: TRBV14
CDR3 protein: ASSQGSGRAAEADTQY

J gene: TRBJ2-1
V gene: TRBV15
CDR3 protein: ATSRVPAGGPNEQF

J gene: TRBJ2-1
V gene: TRBV4-3
CDR3 protein: ASSQDGAGVWDNEQF

J gene: TRBJ1-1
V gene: TRBV2
CDR3 protein: ATILQGGTEAF

J gene: TRBJ1-2
V gene: TRBV13
CDR3 protein: ASSRRRDGYT

J gene: TRBJ1-4
V gene: TRBV18
CDR3 protein: ASHRGATNEKLF

J gene: TRBJ1-2
V gene: TRBV23-1
CDR3 protein: ASKTPPNYGYT

J gene: TRBJ1-5
V gene: TRBV18
CDR3 protein: ASSPRWQKNQPQH

J gene: TRBJ2-3
V gene: TRBV7-2
CDR3 protein: ASRSGGTDTQY

J gene: TRBJ2-1
V gene: TRBV15
CDR3 protein: ATSRDRGGLNEQF